This record looks at one T cell receptor beta chain sequence and its context. Its target is unknown. These data originate in a study of T cell repertoires in cytomegalovirus infection. Study background: Both a matching HLA type and CMV infection were indicated by public TCR beta signatures.

Broader study findings: Based on cumulative public TCR beta family frequency, carriers of CMV plus the relevant HLA were identified.

Via MiXCR, TCRdb re-called the reads, giving one row per CDR3 protein. Here the sample spans about 680,000 distinct CDR3 sequences, less than 25% being singletons. This CDR3 region has 13 residues. Germline-derived CDR1 and CDR2 are DFQATT and SNEGSKA (reference sequence). With 0 bases removed from V and 3 bases from J, the gap between germline ends came to 5 bases. This clonotype was sampled from a human donor in good health (CMV status not recorded). Some clones in this sample may be carry-over from other donors' samples. The rearrangement joins TRBV20-1 to TRBJ2-2; tentatively, D is TRBD1 or TRBD2 (5 bases each). Sequencing used CD8+ T cells from PBMCs. CDR3 DNA: TGCAGTGCTAGAGAGGGGGACACCGGGGAGCTGTTTTTT. The encoded protein is CSAREGDTGELFF.